Shown below are 9 T cell receptor beta chains from a single sample sequenced in a study of cytomegalovirus exposure and HLA in healthy donors. Only in-frame clones appear in the TCRdb table, and some are missing; sequencing was by immunoSEQ multiplex PCR. This table holds roughly 130,000 clones, 70% to 90% found once. The sample was PBMCs. All receptors come from a young man in good health and CMV-seronegative.

The chain couples TRBV11-2 to TRBJ2-3; 10 positions agree with TRBD2. Germline loops: CDR1 SGHAT, CDR2 FQNNGV. The CDR3 consists of 16 residues. With V trimmed by 4 bases and J by 2 bases, 6 bases remained unmatched. As DNA, the CDR3 is TGTGCCAGCAGCTCAGGGACTAGCGACACCACAGATACGCAGTATTTT. This encodes CASSSGTSDTTDTQYF.

The rearrangement joins TRBV19 to TRBJ1-6, with a tentative D call TRBD1 (6 bases). CDR3 length: 16 amino acids. V was cut by 10 bases and J by 2 bases, with 18 bases left in between. Germline V lookup: CDR1 LNHDA, CDR2 SQIVND (reference sequence). CDR3 residues: CATSSGGNAYNSPLHF. CDR3 DNA: TGTGCCACCTCTTCGGGGGGCAATGCCTATAATTCACCCCTCCACTTT.

The rearrangement links TRBV15 to TRBJ1-1; D perhaps matches TRBD1 (6 bases). CDR3 size: 16 residues. Trimming shortened V by 4 bases and J by 3 bases, and 18 bases separated the two germline ends. The germline CDR1 and CDR2 sequences are LNHNV and YYDKDF (reference sequence). The CDR3 nucleotides read TGTGCCACCAGCACCGGTCCCGGGGGGGCCTACACTGAAGCTTTCTTT. It is translated as CATSTGPGGAYTEAFF.

The chain links TRBV11-1 to TRBJ2-5; D unresolved. Trimming cost V 5 bases and J 1 base, with 11 bases left between them. The CDR3 is made up of 14 amino acids. Germline V CDR1 and CDR2: SGHAT, FQDESV (reference sequence). CDR3 coding DNA: TGTGCCAGCAGCCCAAGGAGAGTCCAAGAGACCCAGTACTTC. Translation gives CASSPRRVQETQYF.

This chain uses TRBV7-9 with TRBJ2-3; 8 bases are a match to TRBD1. CDR1 and CDR2 from the germline V gene are SEHNR and FQNEAQ (reference sequence). The CDR3 covers 18 residues. V dropped 4 bases and J dropped 2; count of bases not matched to a gene: 14. The CDR3 DNA follows: TGTGCCAGCAGCTCCCCGATAGGACAGGGCATCGACACAGATACGCAGTATTTT. This encodes CASSSPIGQGIDTDTQYF.

This chain joins TRBV30 and TRBJ2-7, with TRBD1 identical over 7 bases. Per the germline V gene, CDR1 is GTSNPN and CDR2 is SVGIG (reference sequence). With 0 bases clipped from V and 6 bases from J, the junction kept 5 bases outside the gene matches. The CDR3 length is 13 residues. The CDR3 nucleotides read TGTGCCTGGAGTGTCGGGACAGCCTTCGAGCAGTACTTC. Protein sequence: CAWSVGTAFEQYF.

The gene calls are TRBV5-1 and TRBJ2-5; 10 nucleotides match TRBD1. CDR1 and CDR2 (germline): SGHRS, YFSETQ. The J segment lost 1 base and the V segment lost 4 bases, leaving 7 bases of the junction unmatched. The CDR3 contains 16 residues. The DNA of the CDR3 is TGCGCCAGCAGCCGAGGGACAGGGGACTTCCAAGAGACCCAGTACTTC. Residues: CASSRGTGDFQETQYF.

Worth noting for this clone: Other DNA sequences of this sample code for an identical CDR3. The chain recombines TRBV2 with TRBJ1-2, with D possibly matching TRBD1 (5 bases). CDR1 SNHLY and CDR2 FYNNEI come from the germline V gene. This CDR3 region has 14 residues. V gave up 0 bases and J gave up 7 bases, with 12 bases separating them. CDR3 residues: CASSEAVGVVGYTF. In nucleotides, the CDR3 is TGTGCCAGCAGTGAAGCGGTAGGGGTGGTTGGCTACACCTTC.

The chain combines TRBV4-3 with TRBJ2-6; D ambiguous. The germline CDR1 and CDR2 sequences are LGHNA and YSLEER. Trimming stripped 1 base from V and 2 bases from J, with 6 bases between. The CDR3 runs 15 residues. CDR3 DNA sequence: TGCGCCAGCAGCCAAGCGCAGGCTGGGGCCAACGTCCTGACTTTC. Encoded protein: CASSQAQAGANVLTF.